A single sample is the source of the 15 T cell receptor beta chains below, sequenced in a study of T cells in Graves' hyperthyroidism and ophthalmopathy. Amplification of TCR beta CDR3 regions was performed using RNA transcripts as template. Carried out on the TCR CDR3, a first-round RT-PCR used the HTBI primer set. In TCRdb, the multiplex PCR reads were re-called with MiXCR into one record per CDR3 protein. This sample has 500,000 to 700,000 distinct CDR3 sequences, with 16% found just once. Sequenced material: blood. Source of these receptors: a woman under 30 with Graves' hyperthyroidism.

This clonotype was seen at least ten times. The rearrangement uses TRBV20-1 and TRBJ1-1; D not resolved. V dropped 5 bases and J dropped 4 bases, with 17 bases sitting between them. Germline V gives CDR1 DFQATT, CDR2 SNEGSKA (reference sequence). The CDR3 is 14 amino acids. Here the CDR3 reads CSAHAISSSTEAFF. The CDR3 DNA follows: TGCAGTGCTCACGCAATAAGCAGCAGCACTGAAGCTTTCTTT.

This clonotype was seen at least ten times. The V and J genes are TRBV19 and TRBJ2-5; possibly TRBD2 for D (6 bases). V was pared by 4 bases and J by 6 bases, with 15 bases between. Germline CDR1 and CDR2: LNHDA and SQIVND (reference sequence). This CDR3 comprises 14 residues. In DNA, the CDR3 is TGTGCCAGTAGTAACGGGGCAGGGAGGCAGACCCAGTACTTC. Protein sequence: CASSNGAGRQTQYF. The full variable domain, completed using reference TRBV19 and TRBJ2-5, is DGGITQSPKYLFRKEGQNVTLSCEQNLNHDAMYWYRQDPGQGLRLIYYSQIVNDFQKGDIAEGYSVSREKKESFPLTVTSAQKNPTAFYLCASSNGAGRQTQYFGPGTRLLVL.

This clonotype appeared many times. The J gene is TRBJ1-5, the V gene TRBV6-2 or TRBV6-3; D perhaps matches TRBD1 (6 bases). The V end lost 0 bases, the J end lost 8 bases, and 14 bases lay between the germline ends. The CDR3 consists of 15 residues. Per the germline V gene, CDR1 is MNHEY and CDR2 is SVGEGT. The CDR3 nucleotides are TGTGCCAGCAGTTACTCGAACAGGGCGATCAAGCCCCAGCATTTT. Its protein product is CASSYSNRAIKPQHF.

This clonotype was counted a few times. This chain joins TRBV14 and TRBJ2-3, with 7 bases that match TRBD2. Trimming took 0 bases from V and 0 from J; bases not matched to a gene: 9. The CDR3 contains 18 residues. From germline, CDR1 is SGHDN and CDR2 FVKESK. Written as DNA, the CDR3 is TGTGCCAGCAGCCAAGATCCTCTTTGGGGGGGTAGCACAGATACGCAGTATTTT. Residues: CASSQDPLWGGSTDTQYF.

The genes are TRBV6-1 and TRBJ1-3; D may be TRBD1 (5 bases). CDR3 length: 18 amino acids. V dropped 7 bases and J dropped 0 bases, with 22 bases sitting between them. Germline CDR1 reads MNHNS; CDR2 reads SASEGT. DNA of the CDR3: TGTGCCAGCACCTTTATCATGGGGCAGGGCGGCTCTGGAAACACCATATATTTT. Translation gives CASTFIMGQGGSGNTIYF.

This clonotype was seen once. The chain couples TRBV5-5 to TRBJ1-2, with a weak D call TRBD1 (6 bases). Trimming left V 8 bases short and J 7 bases short, with 15 bases between. Germline loops: CDR1 SGHKS, CDR2 YYEKEE (reference sequence). The CDR3 is 12 amino acids. The CDR3 DNA follows: TGTGCCAGTAATTTGGGGGCGCTTGGCTACACCTTC. Its protein is CASNLGALGYTF.

This clonotype was observed a few times. The chain is built from TRBV29-1 and TRBJ1-1; TRBD1 matches 7 bases. CDR3 length: 13 residues. CDR1 is SQVTM and CDR2 is ANQGSEA in the germline V gene. V dropped 7 bases and J dropped 11; count of bases not matched to a gene: 16. CDR3 coding DNA: TGCAGCGCGGAGGGGACAGACTTAAGCTTTGCTTTCTTT. Protein product: CSAEGTDLSFAFF.

This chain links TRBV9 with TRBJ1-2, with D unresolved. CDR1 is SGDLS and CDR2 is YYNGEE in the germline V gene. This CDR3 is built from 16 residues. V lost 3 bases to trimming and J lost 7 bases, with 22 bases between them. DNA for the CDR3: TGTGCCAGCAGCGAGGGCGGAGGCGCCCCCGTGGGTGGCTACACCTTC. Its protein product is CASSEGGGAPVGGYTF.

This clonotype was counted many times. The chain employs TRBV20-1 and TRBJ1-1; 8 nucleotides agree with TRBD1. This CDR3 is built from 13 residues. V dropped 6 bases and J dropped 3; count of bases not matched to a gene: 6. Germline values: CDR1 DFQATT, CDR2 SNEGSKA (reference sequence). Here the CDR3 reads CSARTGLDTEAFF. Here the CDR3 DNA reads TGCAGTGCCCGGACAGGGTTAGACACTGAAGCTTTCTTT.

This clonotype came up many times. The chain employs TRBV2 and TRBJ2-1; TRBD2 agrees at 11 bases. CDR3 length: 16 residues. V trimming: 5 bases; J trimming: 2 bases; junction bases outside the gene matches: 5. CDR1 and CDR2 from the germline V gene are SNHLY and FYNNEI. For the CDR3, the DNA is TGTGCCAGCAGTCGTGTAGCGGGAGGGCCCTACAATGAGCAGTTCTTC. It is translated as CASSRVAGGPYNEQFF.

This clonotype occurred a few times. The chain joins TRBV29-1 to TRBJ1-5; TRBD1 matches 9 bases. This CDR3 has 15 residues. The germline CDR1 and CDR2 sequences are SQVTM and ANQGSEA. Germline trimming cut 4 bases from V and 7 bases from J; bases unmatched to any gene: 11. Here the CDR3 reads CSVVYGGTGPQPQHF. The CDR3 bases are TGCAGCGTTGTATATGGGGGGACAGGGCCACAGCCCCAGCATTTT.

V is TRBV30 and J is TRBJ2-4; 9 positions agree with TRBD2. V trimming: 2 bases; J trimming: 12 bases; junction bases outside the gene matches: 8. The CDR3 spans 13 residues. CDR1 is GTSNPN and CDR2 is SVGIG in the germline V gene (reference sequence). The CDR3 loop reads CAWSSAGGTAQYF. In DNA form, the CDR3 reads TGTGCCTGGAGTAGCGCGGGGGGGACCGCTCAGTACTTC.

The rearrangement links TRBV7-3 to TRBJ2-1; TRBD2 agrees at 8 bases. The CDR3 has 22 residues. Germline trimming cut 3 bases from V and 0 bases from J; bases unmatched to any gene: 22. Germline V gene lookup returns CDR1 SGHTA and CDR2 FQGTGA. The CDR3, as DNA: TGTGCCAGCAGCTTCTTAAAACGGGGGGGCCGGCGCGGTATGGACTCCTACAATGAGCAGTTCTTC. Translated: CASSFLKRGGRRGMDSYNEQFF. The whole variable domain, remainder taken from reference TRBV7-3 and TRBJ2-1, is GAGVSQTPSNKVTEKGKYVELRCDPISGHTALYWYRQSLGQGPEFLIYFQGTGAADDSGLPNDRFFAVRPEGSVSTLKIQRTERGDSAVYLCASSFLKRGGRRGMDSYNEQFFGPGTRLTVL.

This rearrangement joins TRBV7-2 to TRBJ1-6; 7 nucleotides align to TRBD1. Germline V lookup: CDR1 SGHTA, CDR2 FQGNSA. The length of the CDR3 is 16 residues. The trim removed 5 bases at V and 8 bases at J, leaving 12 bases unmatched. CDR3 sequence reads: CASSLGTDGRYSPLHF. For the CDR3, the DNA is TGTGCCAGCAGCCTTGGGACAGATGGCAGGTATTCACCCCTCCACTTT.

Many counts were recorded for this clonotype. The V call is TRBV2, the J call TRBJ1-2, with 7 bases matching TRBD1. The CDR3 has 15 residues. The germline V gene encodes CDR1 SNHLY and CDR2 FYNNEI. Trimming took 6 bases from V and 0 from J; bases not matched to a gene: 7. CDR3 residues: CASRPRTGTNYGYTF. The CDR3 DNA reads as TGTGCCAGCAGGCCGCGGACAGGAACTAACTATGGCTACACCTTC. Combining the CDR3 with reference TRBV2 and TRBJ1-2 gives the whole variable domain EPEVTQTPSHQVTQMGQEVILRCVPISNHLYFYWYRQILGQKVEFLVSFYNNEISEKSEIFDDQFSVERPDGSNFTLKIRSTKLEDSAMYFCASRPRTGTNYGYTFGSGTRLTVV.